The 26 T cell receptor beta chains in this list originate from one sample, sequenced in a study of cytomegalovirus exposure and HLA in healthy donors. Some clones are missing from TCRdb's copy, which holds only in-frame ones; the method was immunoSEQ multiplex PCR. The sample includes approximately 260,000 clones, 65% to 90% of them seen just once. Sequenced input: PBMCs. The receptors were sampled from a woman aged 18-29 years in good health and CMV-seronegative.

This chain links TRBV10-3 with TRBJ1-5; 7 bases are a match to TRBD1. V lost 4 bases to trimming and J lost 0 bases; unmatched junction nucleotides: 9. Germline lookup yields CDR1 ENHRY and CDR2 SYGVKD. The CDR3 is 17 residues long. In DNA, the CDR3 is TGTGCCATCAGTGGTTCCGACAGGGTTGATAGCAATCAGCCCCAGCATTTT. Translating gives CAISGSDRVDSNQPQHF.

The rearrangement links TRBV5-3 to TRBJ1-2; the D is unclear. TRBV5-3 is reported as an ORF; its role is uncertain. This CDR3 is built from 16 residues. The V and J ends lost 1 base and 2 bases respectively, with 15 bases between them. The CDR3 sequence is CARSLQVLNYNYGYTF. CDR3 in DNA: TGTGCCAGAAGCTTGCAAGTGCTAAACTACAACTATGGCTACACCTTC.

This clone was observed a few times. The gene calls are TRBV6-1 and TRBJ1-2; D is ambiguous. CDR1 and CDR2 from the germline V gene are MNHNS and SASEGT. The CDR3 is 13 amino acids. Trimming took off 10 bases at V and 1 base at J, with 13 bases between the two ends. In nucleotides, the CDR3 is TGTGCCACCCAGCCAGGTTATAACTATGGCTACACCTTC. Translating gives CATQPGYNYGYTF.

This clone occurred a few times. The rearrangement joins TRBV11-2 to TRBJ2-7; TRBD1 might be the D (6 bases). CDR1 is SGHAT and CDR2 is FQNNGV in the germline V gene. The length of the CDR3 is 12 residues. V dropped 5 bases and J dropped 4 bases, with 9 bases sitting between them. CDR3 protein: CASSRQAYEQYF. The CDR3 nucleotides are TGTGCCAGCAGCCGACAGGCGTACGAGCAGTACTTC.

V and J are TRBV30 and TRBJ1-2; 7 nucleotides match TRBD1. CDR1 is GTSNPN, CDR2 SVGIG, per germline (reference sequence). V shed 3 bases and J 5 bases; nucleotides not matched to a gene: 12. The CDR3 has 15 amino acids. CDR3 residues: CAWRYPEGARYGYTF. CDR3 nucleotide sequence: TGTGCCTGGAGATATCCTGAGGGGGCAAGGTATGGCTACACCTTC.

The V and J genes are TRBV5-1 and TRBJ2-1, with D possibly matching TRBD2 (6 bases). The V gene's germline CDR1 is SGHRS and CDR2 YFSETQ. The CDR3 spans 14 residues. Trimming shortened V by 2 bases and J by 6 bases, and 12 bases separated the two germline ends. The CDR3 coding sequence is TGCGCCAGCAGCTTAGGTCGGGAGCTCAATGAGCAGTTCTTC. It translates to CASSLGRELNEQFF.

The chain uses TRBV6-5 and TRBJ1-1; D call uncertain. V shed 2 bases and J shed 2 bases, with 15 bases lying between them. The germline gives CDR1 MNHEY, CDR2 SVGAGI. There are 16 residues in the CDR3. The CDR3 loop reads CASSYTKTGRNTEAFF. For the CDR3, the DNA is TGTGCCAGCAGTTACACTAAAACGGGGAGAAACACTGAAGCTTTCTTT.

V usage is TRBV29-1 and J usage is TRBJ1-1; tentative D call: TRBD1 (5 bases). The CDR3 covers 15 residues. The V gene lost 2 bases and the J gene lost 6 bases, with 19 bases spanning the gap. Germline loops: CDR1 SQVTM, CDR2 ANQGSEA. The CDR3 loop reads CSVESLRGRMAEAFF. The CDR3 nucleotides are TGCAGCGTTGAATCATTACGGGGGAGGATGGCTGAAGCTTTCTTT.

The chain combines TRBV6-5 with TRBJ1-1; D may be TRBD1 (5 bases). V was trimmed by 8 bases and J by 1 base, leaving 11 bases between them. The CDR3 length is 13 residues. Germline V CDR1 and CDR2: MNHEY, SVGAGI. The DNA of the CDR3 is TGTGCCAGCGGGGCCTCGCAGAACACTGAAGCTTTCTTT. Protein sequence: CASGASQNTEAFF.

The CDR3 sequence: CASSPGLAMEQYF. As DNA, the CDR3 is TGTGCCAGCAGCCCGGGACTAGCGATGGAGCAGTATTTT. The chain combines TRBV7-9 with TRBJ2-3, with TRBD2 identical over 10 bases. The CDR3 length is 13 residues. J was trimmed by 11 bases and V by 5 bases; bases with no gene match: 7. Germline V gene data show CDR1 as SEHNR and CDR2 as FQNEAQ (reference sequence).

The rearrangement uses TRBV13 and TRBJ1-1; D is undetermined. Germline values: CDR1 PRHDT, CDR2 FYEKMQ (reference sequence). The CDR3 has 13 residues. V lost 1 base to trimming and J lost 0 bases, with 3 bases between them. DNA of the CDR3: TGTGCCAGCAGCTTAGCTATGAACACTGAAGCTTTCTTT. It translates to CASSLAMNTEAFF.

The V gene is TRBV7-8, the J gene TRBJ2-7; TRBD2 might be the D (6 bases). The CDR3 sequence is 15 residues long. CDR1 is SGHVS and CDR2 is FQNEAQ in the germline V gene. The V end was cut by 1 base, the J end by 6 bases, with 16 bases between. CDR3 loop: CASSLGGGPGGEQYF. CDR3 in DNA: TGTGCCAGCAGCTTAGGTGGAGGGCCAGGAGGCGAGCAGTACTTC.

This clone has just one count. The chain has TRBV27 and TRBJ2-7; 11 positions agree with TRBD2. Trimming removed 3 bases from V and 6 bases from J; junction bases left unmatched: 10. This CDR3 has 16 amino acids. The V gene's germline CDR1 is MNHEY and CDR2 SMNVEV (reference sequence). The CDR3 reads CASSFRAGTSGFEQYF. The CDR3 region has the DNA TGTGCCAGCAGTTTTCGGGCCGGGACTAGCGGATTCGAGCAGTACTTC.

This rearrangement joins TRBV18 to TRBJ1-2; TRBD1 might be the D (6 bases). The ends were cut back, 6 bases at V and 0 bases at J, with 17 bases in the middle. CDR1 and CDR2 (germline): KGHSH, LQKENI. This CDR3 has 16 amino acids. The CDR3 is CASSPMGTGPNYGYTF. DNA for the CDR3: TGTGCCAGCTCCCCTATGGGCACAGGGCCTAACTATGGCTACACCTTC.

The chain uses TRBV6-6 and TRBJ1-5, with a weak D call TRBD1 (5 bases). From germline, CDR1 is MNHNY and CDR2 SVGAGI (reference sequence). The CDR3 loop spans 14 amino acids. V shed 0 bases and J shed 2 bases, with 5 bases lying between them. The CDR3 spells CASSYSTGNQPQHF. Written as DNA, the CDR3 is TGTGCCAGCAGTTACTCGACAGGCAATCAGCCCCAGCATTTT.

The chain combines TRBV6-5 with TRBJ1-1; tentatively, D is TRBD1 (6 bases). The V end lost 0 bases, the J end lost 4 bases, and 12 bases lay between the germline ends. Germline CDR1 and CDR2: MNHEY and SVGAGI. The CDR3 extends over 15 amino acids. CDR3 loop: CASSYSGTRGTEAFF. CDR3 nucleotide sequence: TGTGCCAGCAGTTACTCCGGGACAAGGGGCACTGAAGCTTTCTTT.

The V gene is TRBV4-1, the J gene TRBJ2-1; tentatively, D is TRBD2 (6 bases). CDR1 and CDR2 from the germline V gene are MGHRA and YSYEKL. The CDR3 has 16 residues. The V gene lost 7 bases and the J gene lost 0 bases, with 16 bases spanning the gap. Here the CDR3 reads CASKNRDSSSYNEQFF. The DNA for the CDR3 is TGCGCCAGCAAGAACCGGGACTCTAGCTCCTACAATGAGCAGTTCTTC.

This clone has only one observation. The chain recombines TRBV29-1 with TRBJ2-7; TRBD1 is a possible D gene (5 bases). This CDR3 is built from 13 residues. V gave up 4 bases and J gave up 3 bases, with 13 bases separating them. Germline lookup yields CDR1 SQVTM and CDR2 ANQGSEA. The CDR3 region is CSVGQGNLYEQYF. The CDR3 region has the DNA TGCAGCGTTGGTCAGGGAAACCTCTACGAGCAGTACTTC.

This clone was found a few times. V gene TRBV6-5 combines with J gene TRBJ1-1; no clear D gene. CDR3 size: 14 residues. The V and J ends lost 4 bases and 3 bases respectively, with 12 bases between them. The V gene's germline CDR1 is MNHEY and CDR2 SVGAGI. The CDR3: CASSSLRRDTEAFF. The CDR3 nucleotides read TGTGCCAGCAGTTCCCTCCGAAGAGACACTGAAGCTTTCTTT.

The CDR3 DNA sequence: TGTGCCAGCAGTTACTCGACGGCGGAATACTATGGCTACACCTTC. This translates into CASSYSTAEYYGYTF. The chain employs TRBV6-5 and TRBJ1-2; D unclear. The CDR3 is made up of 15 amino acids. Trimming left V 0 bases short and J 3 bases short, with 11 bases between. Germline CDR1 is MNHEY and CDR2 is SVGAGI.

This clone came up once. The gene calls are TRBV6-4 and TRBJ1-6; no clear D. Germline V CDR1 and CDR2: MRHNA, SNTAGT. Trimming left V 2 bases short and J 0 bases short, with 5 bases between. The CDR3 consists of 15 residues. The CDR3 loop is CASSDRSSYNSPLHF. The CDR3 DNA sequence: TGTGCCAGCAGTGACCGGAGCTCCTATAATTCACCCCTCCACTTT.

J is TRBJ2-7 and V is TRBV6-5; the D gene is possibly TRBD1 (5 bases). Germline CDR1 and CDR2: MNHEY and SVGAGI. The CDR3 covers 14 residues. V was clipped by 5 bases and J by 2 bases, with 13 bases between them. The CDR3 sequence is CASSPPGLPYEQYF. The CDR3 nucleotides read TGTGCCAGCAGTCCCCCAGGGCTTCCCTACGAGCAGTACTTC.

The CDR3 DNA reads TGTGCCAGCGATAAGGCGGGGGGCACAGATACGCAGTATTTT. Translation: CASDKAGGTDTQYF. J is TRBJ2-3 and V is TRBV25-1; 7 positions match TRBD2. Trimming took 8 bases from V and 1 from J; bases not matched to a gene: 6. The CDR3 is made up of 14 amino acids. Germline V lookup: CDR1 MGHDK, CDR2 SYGVNS.

This clone was detected only a few times. The rearrangement uses TRBV4-1 and TRBJ2-7; TRBD2 is a possible D gene (5 bases). Trimming pared 8 bases from V and 11 bases from J, leaving 22 bases between. The germline gives CDR1 MGHRA, CDR2 YSYEKL. CDR3 size: 13 residues. The CDR3 nucleotides read TGCGCCAGCGGACTCGAGAAAGACCAACCGGAGTACTTC. Its translation: CASGLEKDQPEYF.

The chain employs TRBV7-9 and TRBJ1-4, with D possibly TRBD1 on 6 matching bases. V was cut by 5 bases and J by 8 bases, with 9 bases left in between. Germline V gives CDR1 SEHNR, CDR2 FQNEAQ (reference sequence). The CDR3 consists of 12 residues. CDR3 DNA: TGTGCCAGCAGCCGAGGACAGGAAAAACTGTTTTTT. It yields the protein CASSRGQEKLFF.

A few counts support this clone. In this CDR3 the conserved last residue, phenylalanine or tryptophan, is missing, so a read error is likely. It is unclear where the CDR3 begins or ends on the DNA, so no DNA is shown, and the CDR3 is as TCRdb lists it. This chain joins TRBV5-1 and TRBJ2-2; no DNA check was done on the table's D call, TRBD1. The germline V gene has CDR1 SGHRS and CDR2 YFSETQ. The CDR3 contains 12 residues when both ends are counted. CDR3 sequence reads: CASSLRLARGLG.